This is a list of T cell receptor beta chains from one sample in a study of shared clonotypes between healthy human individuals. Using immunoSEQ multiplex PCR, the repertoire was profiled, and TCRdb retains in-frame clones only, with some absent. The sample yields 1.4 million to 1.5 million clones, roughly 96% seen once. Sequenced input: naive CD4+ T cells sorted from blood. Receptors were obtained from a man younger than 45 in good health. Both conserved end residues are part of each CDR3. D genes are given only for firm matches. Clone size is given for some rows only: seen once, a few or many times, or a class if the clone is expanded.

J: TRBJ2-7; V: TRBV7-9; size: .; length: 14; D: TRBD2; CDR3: CASSLAGGSHEQYF; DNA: TGTGCCAGCAGCTTAGCGGGAGGGTCTCACGAGCAGTACTTC
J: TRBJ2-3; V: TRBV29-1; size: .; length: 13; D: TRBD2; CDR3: CSVEFLAGDTQYF; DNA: TGCAGCGTTGAATTCCTAGCGGGAGATACGCAGTATTTT
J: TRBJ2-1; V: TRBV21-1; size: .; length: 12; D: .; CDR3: CASTAGLNEQFF; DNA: TGTGCCAGCACCGCAGGGTTGAATGAGCAGTTCTTC
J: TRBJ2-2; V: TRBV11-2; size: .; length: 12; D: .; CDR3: CASTRDTGELFF; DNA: TGTGCCAGCACTCGGGACACCGGGGAGCTGTTTTTT
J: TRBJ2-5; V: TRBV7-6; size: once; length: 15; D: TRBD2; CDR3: CASSKRTSGQETQYF; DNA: TGTGCCAGCAGCAAGAGGACTAGCGGGCAAGAGACCCAGTACTTC
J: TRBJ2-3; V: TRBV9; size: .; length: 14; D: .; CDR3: CASSADYGTDTQYF; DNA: TGTGCCAGCAGCGCGGACTACGGCACAGATACGCAGTATTTT
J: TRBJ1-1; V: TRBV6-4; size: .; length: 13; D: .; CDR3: CASSRGMNTEAFF; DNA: TGTGCCAGCAGTAGGGGGATGAACACTGAAGCTTTCTTT
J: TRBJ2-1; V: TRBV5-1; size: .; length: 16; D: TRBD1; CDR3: CASSFLTGGVHSEQFF; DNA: TGCGCCAGCAGCTTTCTTACAGGGGGCGTACACAGTGAGCAGTTCTTC
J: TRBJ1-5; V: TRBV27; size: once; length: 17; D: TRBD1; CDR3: CASRPGTGGRSNQPQHF; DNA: TGTGCCAGCAGACCCGGGACAGGGGGTAGAAGCAATCAGCCCCAGCATTTT
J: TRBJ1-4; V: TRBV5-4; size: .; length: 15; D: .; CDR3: CASSPGGGSNEKLFF; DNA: TGTGCCAGCAGCCCCGGGGGGGGGTCTAATGAAAAACTGTTTTTT
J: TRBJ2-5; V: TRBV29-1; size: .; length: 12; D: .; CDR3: CSVGEGIETQYF; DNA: TGCAGCGTTGGAGAGGGTATCGAGACCCAGTACTTC
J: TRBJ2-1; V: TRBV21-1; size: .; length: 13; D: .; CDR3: CASSPGPHNEQFF; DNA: TGTGCCAGCAGCCCCGGACCACATAATGAGCAGTTCTTC
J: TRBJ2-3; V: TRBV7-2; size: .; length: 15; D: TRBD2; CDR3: CASSLRAGGLDTQYF; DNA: TGTGCCAGCAGCTTACGAGCGGGAGGACTCGATACGCAGTATTTT
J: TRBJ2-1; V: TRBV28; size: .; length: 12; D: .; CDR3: CASSLNGREWFF; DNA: TGTGCCAGCAGTTTAAACGGGAGAGAATGGTTCTTC
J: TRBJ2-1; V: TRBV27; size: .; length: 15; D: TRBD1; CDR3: CASSLSGQGRNEQFF; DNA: TGTGCCAGCAGTCTTTCCGGACAGGGTCGGAATGAGCAGTTCTTC
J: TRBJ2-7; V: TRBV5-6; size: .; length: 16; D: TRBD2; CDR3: CASSEGGSGRYYEQYF; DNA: TGTGCCAGCAGTGAGGGTGGTAGCGGGAGGTACTACGAGCAGTACTTC
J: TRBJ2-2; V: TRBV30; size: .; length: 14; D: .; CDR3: CAWDRTGPEGELFF; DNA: TGTGCCTGGGACAGGACGGGGCCGGAGGGGGAGCTGTTTTTT
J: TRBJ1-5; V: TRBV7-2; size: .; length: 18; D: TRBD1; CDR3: CASSPGRTGLVDNQPQHF; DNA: TGTGCCAGCAGCCCCGGCAGGACAGGGCTCGTAGACAATCAGCCCCAGCATTTT
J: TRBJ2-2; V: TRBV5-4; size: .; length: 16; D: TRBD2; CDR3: CASSTTSGGSIGELFF; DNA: TGTGCCAGCAGCACTACGTCGGGCGGGAGTATCGGGGAGCTGTTTTTT
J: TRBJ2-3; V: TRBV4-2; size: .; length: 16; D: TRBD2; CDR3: CASSQGNGGSTDTQYF; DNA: TGTGCCAGCAGCCAGGGTAACGGGGGGAGCACAGATACGCAGTATTTT
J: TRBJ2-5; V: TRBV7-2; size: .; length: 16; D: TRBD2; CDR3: CASSLGLAGGGETQYF; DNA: TGTGCCAGCAGCTTGGGACTAGCGGGAGGGGGAGAGACCCAGTACTTC
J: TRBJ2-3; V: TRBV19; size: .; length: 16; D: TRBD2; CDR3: CASSIRAIAGSDTQYF; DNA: TGTGCCAGTAGTATACGGGCGATAGCGGGTTCAGATACGCAGTATTTT